Below, 11 T cell receptor beta chains from the same sample are listed, as sequenced in a study of early T cells in non-severe SARS-CoV-2 infection. TCRdb ran MiXCR on the 5' RACE reads and lists one entry per CDR3 protein. The sample lists roughly 70,000 distinct CDR3 sequences, about 13% occurring once. Material: whole blood. These receptors were taken from an adult who was a healthcare worker with PCR-confirmed SARS-CoV-2 infection or an uninfected control (not recorded which).

V gene TRBV6-1 combines with J gene TRBJ2-7; 7 nucleotides line up with TRBD1. V shed 6 bases and J 3 bases; nucleotides not matched to a gene: 5. The V gene's germline CDR1 is MNHNS and CDR2 SASEGT. CDR3 length: 13 amino acids. For the CDR3, the DNA is TGTGCCAGCAGCAGACAGGGAGACTACGAGCAGTACTTC. It specifies CASSRQGDYEQYF.

This clonotype was detected ten times or more. The V and J genes are TRBV29-1 and TRBJ1-2; D remains unclear. The CDR3 sequence is 12 residues long. The ends were cut back, 6 bases at V and 8 bases at J, with 16 bases in the middle. CDR1 is SQVTM, CDR2 ANQGSEA, per germline. CDR3 protein: CSVVAGQKGYTF. The CDR3 bases are TGCAGCGTAGTCGCTGGGCAAAAGGGCTACACCTTC.

This clonotype was seen ten or more times. This chain links TRBV10-2 with TRBJ2-7; a possible D gene is TRBD1 (6 bases). V was cut by 6 bases and J by 2 bases, with 11 bases left in between. Per the germline V gene, CDR1 is WSHSY and CDR2 is SAAADI. The length of the CDR3 is 13 residues. CDR3 region: CASRDTGTYEQYF. CDR3 DNA: TGCGCCAGCAGAGATACAGGGACCTACGAGCAGTACTTC.

This clonotype has at least ten counts. The chain recombines TRBV7-9 with TRBJ2-1, with D possibly being TRBD1 (5 bases). With 1 base removed from V and 8 bases from J, the gap between germline ends came to 18 bases. This CDR3 spans 16 amino acids. CDR1 SEHNR and CDR2 FQNEAQ come from the germline V gene (reference sequence). CDR3 nucleotide sequence: TGTGCCAGCAGCTTAGTCGGCAGGGCGTTTTACTATGAGCAGTTCTTC. This sequence encodes CASSLVGRAFYYEQFF.

In its sample, this clonotype was seen a few times. CDR3 amino acids: CASTRDPGPQHF. The CDR3 region has the DNA TGTGCCAGTACCCGGGACCCGGGGCCCCAGCATTTT. The chain carries TRBV19 and TRBJ1-5, with D perhaps TRBD1 (5 bases). CDR3 length equals 12 residues. CDR1 is LNHDA, CDR2 SQIVND, per germline (reference sequence). V gave up 7 bases and J gave up 9 bases, with 13 bases separating them.

This clonotype was recorded at least ten times. The V and J genes are TRBV7-2 and TRBJ2-1; 10 bases agree with TRBD2. CDR1 is SGHTA, CDR2 FQGNSA, per germline. With 3 bases clipped from V and 0 bases from J, the junction kept 14 bases outside the gene matches. There are 20 residues in the CDR3. The CDR3 here is CASSFPEAGTSDSSYNEQFF. The CDR3 nucleotides read TGTGCCAGCAGCTTCCCCGAAGCCGGGACTAGCGATAGCTCCTACAATGAGCAGTTCTTC.

This clonotype was counted many times. The chain recombines TRBV7-9 with TRBJ2-1, with 9 bases fitting TRBD1. In germline, CDR1 is SEHNR, CDR2 FQNEAQ (reference sequence). Trimming took 4 bases from V and 4 from J; bases not matched to a gene: 8. This CDR3 spans 16 amino acids. Here the CDR3 DNA reads TGTGCCAGCAGCTCGCCGACCGGGACAGGGTACAATGAGCAGTTCTTC. Encoded protein: CASSSPTGTGYNEQFF.

This sequence joins TRBV2 and TRBJ2-1; 7 positions match TRBD2. Germline trimming cut 9 bases from V and 9 bases from J; bases unmatched to any gene: 11. Germline V gives CDR1 SNHLY, CDR2 FYNNEI. The CDR3 sequence is 13 residues long. This chain's CDR3 is CASTSTSQVEQFF. The CDR3 region has the DNA TGTGCCAGTACGTCGACTAGCCAGGTTGAGCAGTTCTTC.

The CDR3 loop is CASSLVGDRPEQYF. CDR3 nucleotide sequence: TGTGCCAGCAGCTTAGTCGGGGACAGGCCCGAGCAGTACTTC. The chain combines TRBV7-2 with TRBJ2-7; TRBD1 agrees at 8 bases. Germline V CDR1 and CDR2: SGHTA, FQGNSA. CDR3 length: 14 amino acids. V shed 1 base, J shed 6 bases, and the junction held 5 bases outside the gene matches.

The genes are TRBV28 and TRBJ2-7; no reliable D call. Per the germline V gene, CDR1 is MDHEN and CDR2 is SYDVKM. The ends were cut back, 2 bases at V and 0 bases at J, with 8 bases in the middle. The CDR3 loop spans 14 amino acids. Written as DNA, the CDR3 is TGTGCCAGCAGTTTAGGGGTACACTCCTACGAGCAGTACTTC. It specifies CASSLGVHSYEQYF.

In its sample, this clonotype was seen many times. This rearrangement joins TRBV12-3 or TRBV12-4 to TRBJ1-6; D gene unclear. The CDR3 is 15 residues long. V was clipped by 6 bases and J by 8 bases, with 17 bases between them. The DNA for the CDR3 is TGTGCCAGCAGACGATCGGACCGCCCGCATTCACCCCTCCACTTT. Protein: CASRRSDRPHSPLHF.